The rows below give T cell receptor beta chains drawn from one sample of a study of cytotoxic CD8 clonotypes in ibrutinib-treated CLL. Data came from immunoSEQ multiplex PCR; TCRdb stores just in-frame clones and leaves some out. The data contain under 150,000 clones, 70% to 90% of them singletons. The material sequenced was PBMCs, taken after 36 months of ibrutinib treatment. These receptor sequences come from a human donor with chronic lymphocytic leukemia. The CDR3 runs from the conserved cysteine through the conserved F or W. Each record gives: CDR3 protein, CDR3 DNA, D gene, J gene, clone size, V gene. A D gene is named only where the DNA matches it firmly. Size is stated for part of the rows, as once, few or many counts, or as a class when the clone is expanded.

CAWSVGEKLFF,TGTGCCTGGAGTGTTGGAGAAAAACTGTTTTTT,.,TRBJ1-4,few,TRBV30
CALTGWIGELFF,TGTGCCTTGACAGGGTGGATCGGGGAGCTGTTTTTT,TRBD1,TRBJ2-2,.,TRBV30
CASSRGRGSNQPQHF,TGTGCCAGCAGCCGCGGTCGGGGTTCCAATCAGCCCCAGCATTTT,.,TRBJ1-5,.,TRBV5-5
CASSLEFWTANTEAFF,TGTGCCAGCAGCTTAGAGTTCTGGACAGCCAACACTGAAGCTTTCTTT,.,TRBJ1-1,.,TRBV7-8
CASSDVRGNIQYF,TGTGCCAGCAGTGATGTCAGGGGAAACATTCAGTACTTC,.,TRBJ2-4,.,TRBV6-1
CAWSTERGNYNEQFF,TGTGCCTGGAGTACCGAGCGGGGGAACTACAATGAGCAGTTCTTC,TRBD2,TRBJ2-1,.,TRBV30
CASSLFRTGGTKNIQYF,TGTGCCAGCAGTTTATTCCGGACAGGGGGGACGAAAAACATTCAGTACTTC,TRBD1,TRBJ2-4,.,TRBV27
CSVGRLTGELFF,TGCAGCGTAGGACGGCTCACCGGGGAGCTGTTTTTT,.,TRBJ2-2,few,TRBV29-1
CASSLVVSGGGELFF,TGTGCCAGCAGCTTAGTTGTTAGCGGGGGAGGGGAGCTGTTTTTT,TRBD2,TRBJ2-2,.,TRBV7-8
CASSMGGNTEAFF,TGTGCCAGTAGTATGGGGGGAAACACTGAAGCTTTCTTT,.,TRBJ1-1,.,TRBV19
CASRQTLNTEAFF,TGTGCCAGCAGGCAGACTTTGAACACTGAAGCTTTCTTT,.,TRBJ1-1,.,TRBV6-1
CASSGMGGEAFF,TGTGCCAGCAGCGGCATGGGGGGTGAAGCTTTCTTT,.,TRBJ1-1,.,TRBV6-4
CASSIGGERGYTF,TGTGCCAGTAGTATCGGGGGCGAGCGCGGCTACACCTTC,.,TRBJ1-2,.,TRBV19
CASSHAGTGDYEQYF,TGTGCCAGCAGCCATGCGGGGACAGGGGACTACGAGCAGTACTTC,TRBD1,TRBJ2-7,.,TRBV11-2
CASSSDGGNTIYF,TGTGCCAGCAGCTCGGACGGAGGAAACACCATATATTTT,.,TRBJ1-3,.,TRBV6-1
CASSLVSSTDTQYF,TGTGCCAGCAGCTTAGTATCTAGCACAGATACGCAGTATTTT,.,TRBJ2-3,.,TRBV7-9
CAWTEKGLAGVEQYF,TGTGCCTGGACAGAAAAGGGACTAGCGGGAGTCGAGCAGTACTTC,TRBD2,TRBJ2-7,.,TRBV30
CASSTSSGGFYEQYF,TGTGCCAGCAGCACTTCTAGCGGGGGCTTCTACGAGCAGTACTTC,TRBD2,TRBJ2-7,.,TRBV9
CASIPGFPGNTIYF,TGTGCCAGCATCCCAGGGTTTCCGGGAAACACCATATATTTT,.,TRBJ1-3,.,TRBV2
CSVDRGTEAFF,TGCAGCGTCGACAGGGGAACTGAAGCTTTCTTT,TRBD1,TRBJ1-1,.,TRBV29-1
CASSPLSENTEAFF,TGTGCCAGCAGCCCTTTATCAGAGAACACTGAAGCTTTCTTT,.,TRBJ1-1,.,TRBV7-6
CASSLAQGVGELFF,TGTGCCAGCTCACTTGCCCAGGGCGTCGGGGAGCTGTTTTTT,.,TRBJ2-2,.,TRBV18
CASRTGNSPLHF,TGTGCCAGCAGGACAGGGAATTCACCCCTCCACTTT,TRBD1,TRBJ1-6,.,TRBV6-1
CASSLERTSGSYEQYF,TGTGCCAGCAGCCTTGAGAGGACTAGCGGGAGCTACGAGCAGTACTTC,TRBD2,TRBJ2-7,.,TRBV2
CASSLVVHLNTEAFF,TGTGCCAGCAGCTTAGTGGTTCACCTGAACACTGAAGCTTTCTTT,.,TRBJ1-1,.,TRBV7-2
CASSPRTWTANYGYTF,TGTGCCAGCTCACCACGGACCTGGACGGCAAACTATGGCTACACCTTC,.,TRBJ1-2,.,TRBV18
CTSSQSPAASGGLGETQYF,TGCACCAGCAGCCAAAGCCCTGCTGCTAGCGGGGGGCTGGGAGAGACCCAGTACTTC,.,TRBJ2-5,.,TRBV1
CASSLPQPTPGGYTF,TGTGCCAGCAGTTTGCCCCAACCGACTCCCGGAGGCTACACCTTC,.,TRBJ1-2,.,TRBV28
CASSEARGLDEQYF,TGTGCCAGCAGTGAAGCGCGGGGGCTCGACGAGCAGTACTTC,.,TRBJ2-7,.,TRBV6-1
CASSERTGVLGELFF,TGCGCCAGCAGCGAAAGGACTGGGGTCCTCGGGGAGCTGTTTTTT,.,TRBJ2-2,.,TRBV5-1
CASTRGGIYNSPLHF,TGTGCCAGTACGCGGGGGGGGATCTATAATTCACCCCTCCACTTT,.,TRBJ1-6,.,TRBV19
CASDPGQGNSPLHF,TGTGCCAGCGACCCGGGACAGGGAAATTCACCCCTCCACTTT,TRBD1,TRBJ1-6,.,TRBV2
CASYRLFNEQFF,TGTGCCAGCTACCGACTCTTCAATGAGCAGTTCTTC,.,TRBJ2-1,once,TRBV27
CASSFGGKLFF,TGTGCCAGCAGCTTCGGAGGAAAACTGTTTTTT,.,TRBJ1-4,once,TRBV5-6
CASSRSTSHTSSTDTQYF,TGTGCCAGCAGCCGCTCGACTAGCCATACAAGCAGCACAGATACGCAGTATTTT,TRBD2,TRBJ2-3,.,TRBV14
CASSLSGQGNQPQHF,TGCGCCAGCAGCTTGTCGGGACAGGGCAATCAGCCCCAGCATTTT,TRBD1,TRBJ1-5,.,TRBV5-1
CASSESFGEQYF,TGCGCCAGCAGTGAGTCATTCGGCGAGCAGTACTTC,.,TRBJ2-7,.,TRBV10-1
CASSLAIGELFF,TGTGCCAGCAGCTTGGCCATCGGGGAGCTGTTTTTT,.,TRBJ2-2,.,TRBV5-6
CASSAGIREQYF,TGTGCCAGCTCGGCGGGGATCCGCGAGCAGTACTTC,.,TRBJ2-7,.,TRBV28
CASSKRGHTYEQYF,TGTGCCAGCAGCAAAAGAGGGCACACCTACGAGCAGTACTTC,.,TRBJ2-7,.,TRBV21-1
CASSFVNLNTEAFF,TGCGCCAGCAGCTTTGTGAACCTGAACACTGAAGCTTTCTTT,.,TRBJ1-1,.,TRBV5-1
CARSWTSGRALLETQYF,TGTGCCAGAAGCTGGACTAGCGGGAGGGCCCTGCTTGAGACCCAGTACTTC,TRBD2,TRBJ2-5,.,TRBV5-3
CASSIDKLGLENGYTF,TGTGCCAGTAGTATAGATAAGCTGGGACTCGAGAATGGCTACACCTTC,.,TRBJ1-2,once,TRBV19
CASSLTGGETQYF,TGTGCCAGCAGCCTGACAGGGGGCGAGACCCAGTACTTC,TRBD1,TRBJ2-5,.,TRBV5-4
CASSLGGEAPQHF,TGTGCCAGCAGTCTTGGTGGGGAGGCCCCCCAGCATTTT,.,TRBJ1-5,.,TRBV27
CASSLALRTETNTGELFF,TGTGCCAGCAGCTTAGCCCTCCGGACAGAAACGAACACCGGGGAGCTGTTTTTT,.,TRBJ2-2,.,TRBV7-9
CASSVGQLNEKLFF,TGTGCCAGCAGTGTTGGGCAGCTTAATGAAAAACTGTTTTTT,.,TRBJ1-4,.,TRBV27
CASRRTVNNSPLHF,TGTGCCAGCAGACGTACCGTAAATAATTCACCCCTCCACTTT,.,TRBJ1-6,.,TRBV19
CASSLDRAQPQHF,TGTGCCAGCAGCTTAGACAGGGCTCAGCCCCAGCATTTT,.,TRBJ1-5,.,TRBV11-1
CASSLALDRANTEAFF,TGTGCCAGCAGCTTAGCCTTGGACAGGGCGAACACTGAAGCTTTCTTT,TRBD1,TRBJ1-1,once,TRBV7-6
CASSSSGHSEAFF,TGTGCCAGCAGCTCCTCTGGCCACTCTGAAGCTTTCTTT,.,TRBJ1-1,.,TRBV5-8
CAWSSLAYEQFF,TGTGCCTGGTCCAGTCTAGCGTATGAGCAGTTCTTC,.,TRBJ2-1,.,TRBV30
CASSFPWDEQFF,TGTGCCAGCAGCTTCCCGTGGGATGAGCAGTTCTTC,.,TRBJ2-1,few,TRBV2
CASREQGSGEAFF,TGTGCCAGTAGAGAACAGGGGAGCGGTGAAGCTTTCTTT,TRBD1,TRBJ1-1,once,TRBV19
CASSFFRLAGGRNEQFF,TGTGCCAGCAGCTTCTTCCGACTAGCGGGGGGGCGGAATGAGCAGTTCTTC,TRBD2,TRBJ2-1,.,TRBV7-9
CASSYPRDSETQYF,TGTGCCAGCAGTTACCCGAGGGACTCCGAGACCCAGTACTTC,.,TRBJ2-5,.,TRBV6-5
CASSSRTGGSGNTIYF,TGTGCCAGCAGTTCGCGAACAGGGGGCTCTGGAAACACCATATATTTT,TRBD1,TRBJ1-3,.,TRBV27
CASIVGVFSYEQYF,TGTGCCAGTATCGTCGGGGTTTTTTCCTACGAGCAGTACTTC,.,TRBJ2-7,.,TRBV6-1